These 27 T cell receptor beta chains were sequenced from one sample in a study of blood T cell repertoires in COVID-19. Using immunoSEQ multiplex PCR, the repertoire was profiled, and TCRdb retains in-frame clones only, with some absent. Among hundreds of thousands of clones listed, 85% to 90% were seen once. Sequenced sample: PBMCs or T cells enriched from blood (not recorded which). The receptors stem from a man aged 18 to 30 who had recovered from COVID-19.

The chain carries TRBV10-3 and TRBJ1-2; 7 nucleotides agree with TRBD1. Germline assignment: CDR1 ENHRY and CDR2 SYGVKD. J was trimmed by 8 bases and V by 4 bases; bases with no gene match: 7. This CDR3 has 13 amino acids. The CDR3 region is CAISGTQGTGYTF. The DNA of the CDR3 is TGTGCCATCAGTGGGACACAGGGGACGGGCTACACCTTC.

The J gene is TRBJ1-2, the V gene TRBV4-1; maybe TRBD1 (5 bases). The germline gives CDR1 MGHRA, CDR2 YSYEKL. The V gene lost 5 bases and the J gene lost 0 bases, with 16 bases spanning the gap. The CDR3 loop spans 16 amino acids. The CDR3 is CASSLGGRVPNYGYTF. The CDR3 nucleotides are TGCGCCAGCAGCTTGGGGGGGAGGGTCCCTAACTATGGCTACACCTTC.

The chain links TRBV5-1 to TRBJ1-4; TRBD1 matches 8 bases. Germline V CDR1 and CDR2: SGHRS, YFSETQ. The V gene end was trimmed by 0 bases and the J gene end by 6 bases; junction bases not matched to a gene: 10. The CDR3 covers 17 residues. The CDR3 loop is CASSLVQGAAAHEKLFF. The CDR3 region has the DNA TGCGCCAGCAGCTTGGTTCAGGGGGCGGCGGCGCATGAAAAACTGTTTTTT.

The V gene is TRBV7-6, the J gene TRBJ2-1, with TRBD2 matching 14 bases. V lost 1 base, J lost 8 bases, and 1 base stayed unmatched. This CDR3 comprises 15 residues. CDR1 is SGHVS, CDR2 FNYEAQ, per germline. The CDR3 is CASSLGTSGRYEQFF. The CDR3 nucleotides read TGTGCCAGCAGCTTAGGGACTAGCGGGAGGTATGAGCAGTTCTTC. Full variable domain (rest looked up from reference TRBV7-6 and TRBJ2-1): GAGVSQSPRYKVTKRGQDVALRCDPISGHVSLYWYRQALGQGPEFLTYFNYEAQQDKSGLPNDRFSAERPEGSISTLTIQRTEQRDSAMYRCASSLGTSGRYEQFFGPGTRLTVL.

The DNA for the CDR3 is TGTGCCAGCAGCTTTCAAGGGGGCTACGAGCAGTACTTC. It is translated as CASSFQGGYEQYF. The chain is built from TRBV7-3 and TRBJ2-7, with D perhaps TRBD1 (6 bases). The CDR3 covers 13 residues. Trimming removed 3 bases from V and 3 bases from J, with 9 bases in between. Germline lookup yields CDR1 SGHTA and CDR2 FQGTGA.

The V and J genes are TRBV14 and TRBJ2-4; D not certain. Looked up from germline, CDR1 is SGHDN and CDR2 is FVKESK. The CDR3 spans 14 residues. V shed 2 bases and J shed 6 bases, with 11 bases lying between them. CDR3 DNA sequence: TGTGCCAGCAGCCAAAGGCAGGCTGCAAACATTCAGTACTTC. Amino acids: CASSQRQAANIQYF.

The genes are TRBV4-2 and TRBJ2-4, with TRBD2 matching 7 bases. The CDR3 totals 17 residues. CDR1 and CDR2 (germline): LGHNA, YNFKEQ. V lost 1 base to trimming and J lost 0 bases; unmatched junction nucleotides: 6. CDR3 region: CASSQVASGLAKNIQYF. CDR3 DNA sequence: TGTGCCAGCAGCCAAGTGGCTAGCGGTCTAGCCAAAAACATTCAGTACTTC.

The J gene is TRBJ2-2, the V gene TRBV2; 9 nucleotides match TRBD2. This CDR3 contains 15 residues. After removal of 5 bases from V and 5 bases from J, the junction contained 6 bases not matched to a gene. CDR1 is SNHLY, CDR2 FYNNEI, per germline. CDR3 sequence reads: CASSWSGGRTGELFF. CDR3 sequence (DNA): TGTGCCAGCAGTTGGAGCGGGGGGAGAACCGGGGAGCTGTTTTTT.

This clone is a singleton in its sample. The V gene is TRBV28, the J gene TRBJ2-3, with no clear D. Looked up from germline, CDR1 is MDHEN and CDR2 is SYDVKM. V dropped 4 bases and J dropped 6 bases, with 20 bases sitting between them. The CDR3 runs 16 residues. The CDR3 bases are TGTGCCAGCAGTTCCCCATACCGCCGGGTTTACGATACGCAGTATTTT. Translating it yields CASSSPYRRVYDTQYF.

The chain combines TRBV19 with TRBJ1-3; 7 nucleotides align to TRBD1. J gave up 2 bases and V 5 bases, and 3 bases lay outside the gene matches. The CDR3 contains 14 residues. CDR1 is LNHDA, CDR2 SQIVND, per germline (reference sequence). The DNA of the CDR3 is TGTGCCAGTAGTGGCCAGGGGGCTGGAAACACCATATATTTT. Translation gives CASSGQGAGNTIYF.

The V and J genes are TRBV27 and TRBJ1-2; 7 positions agree with TRBD1. This CDR3 spans 14 amino acids. With V trimmed by 2 bases and J by 4 bases, 4 bases remained unmatched. Germline V gene lookup returns CDR1 MNHEY and CDR2 SMNVEV (reference sequence). CDR3 loop: CASSLRQGIYGYTF. In DNA form, the CDR3 reads TGTGCCAGCAGTTTACGACAGGGCATCTATGGCTACACCTTC.

The chain uses TRBV2 and TRBJ1-6, with 8 bases lining up with TRBD1. The length of the CDR3 is 16 residues. The V and J ends lost 8 bases and 6 bases, in that order; junction bases with no gene match: 12. Germline CDR1 reads SNHLY; CDR2 reads FYNNEI. Written as DNA, the CDR3 is TGTGCCAGCCGACGGGAAAGCGGACAGGGTAATTCACCCCTCCACTTT. As protein: CASRRESGQGNSPLHF.

This chain connects TRBV7-2 to TRBJ2-7, with 10 bases that match TRBD2. The CDR3 loop spans 15 amino acids. Losses at the gene ends were 5 bases for V and 6 bases for J; bases not matched to a gene: 10. Germline values: CDR1 SGHTA, CDR2 FQGNSA. The CDR3 region is CASSLSSGGRSEQYF. CDR3 in DNA: TGTGCCAGCAGCCTCTCTAGCGGGGGAAGGAGCGAGCAGTACTTC.

The chain joins TRBV9 to TRBJ1-2; 8 bases map to TRBD1. V lost 5 bases, J lost 4 bases, and 7 bases stayed unmatched. The CDR3 has 14 amino acids. CDR1 and CDR2 (germline): SGDLS, YYNGEE. CDR3 sequence: CASSSTGAVYGYTF. The DNA of the CDR3 is TGTGCCAGCAGTTCGACAGGGGCCGTCTATGGCTACACCTTC.

As DNA, the CDR3 is TGTGCCAGCAGTGAGGTGGCGGGTAGTCTCAATGAGCAGTTCTTC. This gives the protein CASSEVAGSLNEQFF. The chain uses TRBV25-1 and TRBJ2-1; TRBD2 might be the D (5 bases). The CDR3 consists of 15 residues. Germline V gives CDR1 MGHDK, CDR2 SYGVNS. V was clipped by 3 bases and J by 6 bases, with 15 bases between them.

The V and J genes are TRBV18 and TRBJ2-5, with 9 bases identical to TRBD2. Germline lookup yields CDR1 KGHSH and CDR2 LQKENI. After removal of 6 bases from V and 1 base from J, the junction contained 12 bases not matched to a gene. This CDR3 has 17 amino acids. The CDR3: CASSPLVSGGSQETQYF. The CDR3 DNA is TGTGCCAGCTCCCCGCTAGTTAGCGGGGGTTCCCAAGAGACCCAGTACTTC.

This clone appeared a single time. The CDR3 here is CAWSGGGRRDYEQYF. The CDR3 DNA follows: TGTGCCTGGAGTGGGGGGGGCCGGAGAGACTACGAGCAGTACTTC. The chain recombines TRBV30 with TRBJ2-7; maybe TRBD2 (7 bases). Trimming pared 1 base from V and 3 bases from J, leaving 16 bases between. Germline CDR1 reads GTSNPN; CDR2 reads SVGIG (reference sequence). The CDR3 totals 15 residues.

V usage is TRBV7-5 and J usage is TRBJ1-1; the table's D call TRBD1 went unverified against the DNA. TRBV7-5 is shown as a pseudogene. CDR3 length equals 15 residues. In DNA, the CDR3 is TGTGTCAGAAGCTTAGCGCACACCCCGAACACTGAAGCTTTCTTT. This gives the protein CVRSLAHTPNTEAFF.

The chain recombines TRBV14 with TRBJ1-3; weak D call: TRBD1 (5 bases). Looked up from germline, CDR1 is SGHDN and CDR2 is FVKESK. The CDR3 totals 20 residues. The V and J ends lost 1 base and 3 bases respectively, with 25 bases between them. CDR3 in amino acids: CASSQAKRQRQSLVGNTIYF. The CDR3 nucleotides are TGTGCCAGCAGCCAAGCTAAAAGACAGCGCCAATCCTTGGTTGGAAACACCATATATTTT.

The chain uses TRBV27 and TRBJ2-3; D unresolved. The CDR3 has 14 residues. Germline assignment: CDR1 MNHEY and CDR2 SMNVEV (reference sequence). With 2 bases removed from V and 8 bases from J, the gap between germline ends came to 14 bases. The CDR3 coding sequence is TGTGCCAGCAGTTTACGTTCAGGAACCCGTACGCAGTATTTT. Translation: CASSLRSGTRTQYF.

The chain employs TRBV6-2 or TRBV6-3 and TRBJ2-5, with 12 bases lining up with TRBD2. Germline lookup yields CDR1 MNHEY and CDR2 SVGEGT. Trimming removed 6 bases from V and 7 bases from J; junction bases left unmatched: 9. CDR3 size: 15 residues. Written as DNA, the CDR3 is TGTGCCAGCAGCCTCGGACTAGCGGGGACGGGGACCCAGTACTTC. This gives the protein CASSLGLAGTGTQYF.

The chain's CDR3 is CASSPPEQPQHF. In DNA form, the CDR3 reads TGTGCCAGCAGCCCCCCCGAGCAGCCCCAGCATTTT. The chain combines TRBV28 with TRBJ1-5; D is unclear. Germline CDR1 and CDR2: MDHEN and SYDVKM. Trimming removed 6 bases at V and 7 bases at J, with 10 bases between. The length of the CDR3 is 12 residues.

The chain carries TRBV28 and TRBJ2-1, with 10 positions matching TRBD1. Germline lookup yields CDR1 MDHEN and CDR2 SYDVKM. CDR3 length equals 16 residues. Trimming cost V 8 bases and J 5 bases; bases outside gene matches: 12. CDR3 protein: CASGILRDRGDNEQFF. CDR3 nucleotides: TGTGCCAGCGGTATACTCCGGGACAGGGGTGACAATGAGCAGTTCTTC.

The CDR3 DNA reads as TGTGCCAGCTTCGCGGGATCCGGGGAGCTGTTTTTT. It is translated as CASFAGSGELFF. V and J are TRBV5-4 and TRBJ2-2; a weak D match, TRBD2 (6 bases). The V gene lost 7 bases and the J gene lost 6 bases, with 10 bases spanning the gap. The CDR3 totals 12 residues. The germline V gene encodes CDR1 SGHNT and CDR2 YYREEE (reference sequence).

This clone was counted a single time. The chain has TRBV5-1 and TRBJ2-7; D unclear. Trimming removed 1 base from V and 4 bases from J, with 12 bases in between. Germline V lookup: CDR1 SGHRS, CDR2 YFSETQ. The CDR3 sequence is 14 residues long. DNA for the CDR3: TGCGCCAGCAGCTTGAGAACCGACGGGTACGAGCAGTACTTC. Protein sequence: CASSLRTDGYEQYF.

The gene calls are TRBV9 and TRBJ2-2; TRBD1 agrees at 10 bases. Trimming removed 2 bases from V and 5 bases from J; junction bases left unmatched: 6. The CDR3 is 16 residues long. CDR1 is SGDLS and CDR2 is YYNGEE in the germline V gene. CDR3 protein: CASSVAGTGATGELFF. DNA of the CDR3: TGTGCCAGCAGCGTTGCCGGGACAGGGGCGACCGGGGAGCTGTTTTTT.

V gene TRBV6-2 or TRBV6-3 combines with J gene TRBJ2-7, with a weak D call TRBD2 (6 bases). V was trimmed by 0 bases and J by 2 bases, leaving 17 bases between them. CDR3 length equals 17 residues. Germline V lookup: CDR1 MNHEY, CDR2 SVGEGT. The DNA of the CDR3 is TGTGCCAGCAGTTACTCGAGTTTCGGACTACGCACCTACGAGCAGTACTTC. It specifies CASSYSSFGLRTYEQYF.